The rows below give T cell receptor beta chains drawn from one sample of a study of chronic HIV infection and antiretroviral therapy. MiXCR, run by TCRdb on the 5' RACE reads, gives a single entry per CDR3 protein. The table includes approximately 47,000 distinct CDR3 sequences, approximately 20% detected once. The sequencing sample was made of peripheral blood. These receptors originate from an adult who had HIV and had not received antiretroviral therapy, or was an uninfected healthy control (not recorded which). CDR3s include the opening cysteine and the closing phenylalanine or tryptophan. Fields, in order: D gene, V gene, J gene, clone size, CDR3 DNA, CDR3 protein. A D gene is named only where the DNA matches it firmly. The listing skips clone size in some rows; elsewhere it reads once, few, many or a size class.

-	TRBV28	TRBJ1-1	-	TGTGCCAGCAGTCCCACCGCCTTGTGGGAGGACACTGAAGCTTTCTTT	CASSPTALWEDTEAFF
TRBD1	TRBV5-1	TRBJ1-2	-	TGCGCCAGCAGAACCGCCCCCGGACAGGGGAACGGCTACACCTTC	CASRTAPGQGNGYTF
-	TRBV5-6	TRBJ2-6	few	TGTGCCAGCAGCTTCACCGCAGCTGGGGCCAACGTCCTGACTTTC	CASSFTAAGANVLTF
TRBD2	TRBV7-2	TRBJ2-3	-	TGTGCCAGCAGACTAGCGCTAGATACGCAGTATTTT	CASRLALDTQYF
-	TRBV23-1	TRBJ2-5	few	TGCGCCAGCAGTCAATCAGGCAGGCCGAAGGGGGAGACCCAGTACTTC	CASSQSGRPKGETQYF
-	TRBV12-3/TRBV12-4	TRBJ1-2	few	TGTGCCAGCAGGCCGGCAGTGAGTGTCTATGGCTACACCTTC	CASRPAVSVYGYTF
-	TRBV2	TRBJ1-1	-	TGTGCCAGCAGGGGCAGGATGAACACTGAAGCTTTCTTT	CASRGRMNTEAFF
TRBD2	TRBV9	TRBJ2-1	few	TGTGCCAGCAGCGCGGGGACTAGCCTGGGCCGGCAGTTCTTC	CASSAGTSLGRQFF
-	TRBV28	TRBJ2-5	-	TGTGCCAGCAGGCGTATGACCGGGAAGCAAGAGACCCAGTACTTC	CASRRMTGKQETQYF
-	TRBV27	TRBJ1-1	few	TGTGCCAGCTCGGGAAACGTGTTGACTGAAGCTTTCTTT	CASSGNVLTEAFF
-	TRBV6-2/TRBV6-3	TRBJ2-3	-	TGTGCCAGCAGTTACGGCGGGATGGAGACAGATACGCAGTATTTT	CASSYGGMETDTQYF